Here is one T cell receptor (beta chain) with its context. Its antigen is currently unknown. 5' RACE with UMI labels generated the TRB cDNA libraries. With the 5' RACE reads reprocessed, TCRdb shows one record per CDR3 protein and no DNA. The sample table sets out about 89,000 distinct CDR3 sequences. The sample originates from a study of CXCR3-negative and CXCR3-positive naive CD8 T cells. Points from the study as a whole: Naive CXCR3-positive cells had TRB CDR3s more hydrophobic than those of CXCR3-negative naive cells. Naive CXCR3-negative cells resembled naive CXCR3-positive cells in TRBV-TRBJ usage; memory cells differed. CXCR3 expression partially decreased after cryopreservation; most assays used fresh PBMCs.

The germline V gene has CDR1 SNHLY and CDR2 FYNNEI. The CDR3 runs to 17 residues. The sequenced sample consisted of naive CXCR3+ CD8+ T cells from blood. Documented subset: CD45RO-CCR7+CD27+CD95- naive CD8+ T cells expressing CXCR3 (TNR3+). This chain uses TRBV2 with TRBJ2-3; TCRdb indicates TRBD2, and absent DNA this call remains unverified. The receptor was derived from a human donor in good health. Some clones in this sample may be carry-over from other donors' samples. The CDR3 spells CASSEGIGRSITDTQYF.